The table lists the clone carrying this T cell receptor (beta chain) with a count of one. Its antigen is as yet unknown. Oncomine TCR Beta short-read sequencing was applied to DNA from cultured CD4+ T cells. MiXCR, run by TCRdb on the PCR reads, gives a single entry per CDR3 protein. This sample carries roughly 12,000 distinct CDR3 sequences, 75% to 85% of them seen once, and the ten largest clones take around 26%. This record comes from a study of vaccination and CD4 T cells after COVID-19. Germline V gene sequence: CDR1 MNHEY, CDR2 SVGEGT. V lost 4 bases and J lost 6; bases outside the gene matches: 1. This CDR3 comprises 12 residues. Indicated treatment: roughly 10-day PBMC culture with coronavirus spike peptide pools or control peptides (ViraFEST assay).

V is TRBV6-2 or TRBV6-3 and J is TRBJ1-2; TRBD1 aligns across 8 bases. What was sequenced was CD4+ T cells from blood, cultured in vitro. The source of this sequence is a human donor who had recovered from COVID-19. Written as DNA, the CDR3 is TGTGCCAGCAGTTCGACAGGGGATGGCTACACCTTC. Amino acid sequence: CASSSTGDGYTF.